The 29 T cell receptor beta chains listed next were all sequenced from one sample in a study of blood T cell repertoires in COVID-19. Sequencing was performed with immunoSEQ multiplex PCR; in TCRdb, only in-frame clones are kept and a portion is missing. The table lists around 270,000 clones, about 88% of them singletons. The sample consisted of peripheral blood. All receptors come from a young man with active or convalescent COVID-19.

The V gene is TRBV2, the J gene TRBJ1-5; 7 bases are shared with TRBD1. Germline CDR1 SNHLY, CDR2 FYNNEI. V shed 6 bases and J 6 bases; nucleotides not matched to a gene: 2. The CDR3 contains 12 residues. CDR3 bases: TGTGCCAGCAGGCAGGGGGGTCAGCCCCAGCATTTT. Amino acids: CASRQGGQPQHF.

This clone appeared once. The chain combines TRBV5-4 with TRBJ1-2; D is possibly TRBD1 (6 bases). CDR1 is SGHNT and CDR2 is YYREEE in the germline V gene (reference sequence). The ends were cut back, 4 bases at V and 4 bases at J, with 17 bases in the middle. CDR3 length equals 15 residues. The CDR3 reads CASSTWTVRGYGYTF. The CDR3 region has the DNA TGTGCCAGCAGCACCTGGACAGTCCGGGGCTATGGCTACACCTTC.

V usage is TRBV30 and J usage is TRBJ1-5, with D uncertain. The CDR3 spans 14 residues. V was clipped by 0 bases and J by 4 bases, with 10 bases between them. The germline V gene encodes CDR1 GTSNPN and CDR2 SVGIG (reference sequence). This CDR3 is CAWSVLGFNQPQHF. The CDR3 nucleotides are TGTGCCTGGAGTGTACTAGGGTTTAATCAGCCCCAGCATTTT.

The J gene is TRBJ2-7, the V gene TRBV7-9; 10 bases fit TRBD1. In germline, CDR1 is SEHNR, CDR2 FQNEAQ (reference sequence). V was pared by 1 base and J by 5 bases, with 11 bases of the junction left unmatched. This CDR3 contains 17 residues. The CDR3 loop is CASSLERDRGRLNEQYF. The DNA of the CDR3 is TGTGCCAGCAGCTTAGAGCGTGACAGGGGGCGCCTCAACGAGCAGTACTTC.

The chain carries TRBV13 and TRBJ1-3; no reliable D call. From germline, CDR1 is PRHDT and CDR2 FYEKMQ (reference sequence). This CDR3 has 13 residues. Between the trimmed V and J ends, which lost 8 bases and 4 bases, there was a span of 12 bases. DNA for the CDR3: TGTGCCAGCCACGCTACCGAAGGAAACACCATATATTTT. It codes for CASHATEGNTIYF.

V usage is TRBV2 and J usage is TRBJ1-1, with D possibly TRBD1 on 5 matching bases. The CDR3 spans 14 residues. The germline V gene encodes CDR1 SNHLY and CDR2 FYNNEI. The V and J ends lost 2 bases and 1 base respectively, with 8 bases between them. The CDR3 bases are TGTGCCAGCAGTGAATGGAGGGGGAACACTGAAGCTTTCTTT. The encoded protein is CASSEWRGNTEAFF.

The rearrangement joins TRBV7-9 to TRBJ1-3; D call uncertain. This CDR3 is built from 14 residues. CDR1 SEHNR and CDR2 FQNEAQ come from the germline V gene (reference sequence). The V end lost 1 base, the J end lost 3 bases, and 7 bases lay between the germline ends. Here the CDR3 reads CASSLVVGGNTIYF. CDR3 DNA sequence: TGTGCCAGCAGCTTAGTAGTCGGTGGAAACACCATATATTTT.

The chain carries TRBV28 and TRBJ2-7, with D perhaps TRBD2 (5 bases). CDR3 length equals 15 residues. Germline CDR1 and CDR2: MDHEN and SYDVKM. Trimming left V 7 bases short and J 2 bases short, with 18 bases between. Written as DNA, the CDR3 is TGTGCCAGCAAGAAAAGAGATCGGAGGCCCTACGAGCAGTACTTC. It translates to CASKKRDRRPYEQYF.

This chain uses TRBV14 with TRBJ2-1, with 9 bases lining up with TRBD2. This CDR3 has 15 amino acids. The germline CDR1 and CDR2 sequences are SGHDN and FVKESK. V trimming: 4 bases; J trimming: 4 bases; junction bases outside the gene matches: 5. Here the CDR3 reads CASSPLAGNYNEQFF. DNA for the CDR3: TGTGCCAGCAGCCCGCTAGCGGGGAATTACAATGAGCAGTTCTTC.

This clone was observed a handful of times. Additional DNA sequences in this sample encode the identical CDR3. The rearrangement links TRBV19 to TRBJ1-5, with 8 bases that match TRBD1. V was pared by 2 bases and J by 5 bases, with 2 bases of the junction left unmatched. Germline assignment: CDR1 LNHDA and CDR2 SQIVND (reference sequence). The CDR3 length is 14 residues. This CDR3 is CASSISGGDQPQHF. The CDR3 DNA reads TGTGCCAGTAGTATATCAGGGGGCGATCAGCCCCAGCATTTT.

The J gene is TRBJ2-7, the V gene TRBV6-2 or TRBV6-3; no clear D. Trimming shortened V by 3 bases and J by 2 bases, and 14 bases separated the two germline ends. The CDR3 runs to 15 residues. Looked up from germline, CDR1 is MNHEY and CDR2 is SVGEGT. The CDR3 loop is CASSYQAIGTYEQYF. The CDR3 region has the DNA TGTGCCAGCAGTTATCAGGCAATAGGTACCTACGAGCAGTACTTC.

The CDR3, as DNA: TGTGCCTGTAGGGACAGGGGTCTCAAGGGGCAGTACTTC. This sequence encodes CACRDRGLKGQYF. The rearrangement uses TRBV30 and TRBJ2-7; 10 positions match TRBD1. The V and J ends lost 6 bases and 9 bases, in that order; junction bases with no gene match: 11. The CDR3 is 13 residues long. CDR1 and CDR2 from the germline V gene are GTSNPN and SVGIG (reference sequence).

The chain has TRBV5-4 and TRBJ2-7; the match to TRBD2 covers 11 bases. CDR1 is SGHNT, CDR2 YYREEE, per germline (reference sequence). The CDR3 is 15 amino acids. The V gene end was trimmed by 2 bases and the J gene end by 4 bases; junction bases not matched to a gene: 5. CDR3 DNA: TGTGCCAGCAGCTTAGGGGTAGCGGGGGGGTACGAGCAGTACTTC. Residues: CASSLGVAGGYEQYF.

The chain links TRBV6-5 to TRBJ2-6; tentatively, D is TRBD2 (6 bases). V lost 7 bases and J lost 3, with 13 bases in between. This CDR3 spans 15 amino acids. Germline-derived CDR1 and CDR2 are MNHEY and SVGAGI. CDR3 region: CASTLGGGGANVLTF. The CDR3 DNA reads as TGTGCCAGCACCCTCGGGGGAGGTGGGGCCAACGTCCTGACTTTC.

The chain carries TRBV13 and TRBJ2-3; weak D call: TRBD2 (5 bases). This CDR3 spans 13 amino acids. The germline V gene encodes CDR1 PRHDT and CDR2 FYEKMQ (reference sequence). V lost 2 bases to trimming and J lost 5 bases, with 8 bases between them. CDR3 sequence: CASSLNRGDTQYF. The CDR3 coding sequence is TGTGCCAGCAGCTTAAATCGGGGAGATACGCAGTATTTT.

CDR3 amino acids: CASNSGTSGEQYF. Written as DNA, the CDR3 is TGTGCCAGCAACTCCGGGACATCTGGCGAGCAGTACTTC. The chain combines TRBV5-4 with TRBJ2-7; weak D call: TRBD1 (6 bases). Germline V CDR1 and CDR2: SGHNT, YYREEE (reference sequence). V was shortened by 6 bases and J by 6 bases, with 16 bases between the two germline ends. The CDR3 sequence is 13 residues long.

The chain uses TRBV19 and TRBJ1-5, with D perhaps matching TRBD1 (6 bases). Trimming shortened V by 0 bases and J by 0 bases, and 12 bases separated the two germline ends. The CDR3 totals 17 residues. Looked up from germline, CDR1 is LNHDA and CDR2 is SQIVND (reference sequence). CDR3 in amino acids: CASSIEDSGHSNQPQHF. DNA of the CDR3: TGTGCCAGTAGTATAGAGGACAGCGGACATAGCAATCAGCCCCAGCATTTT.

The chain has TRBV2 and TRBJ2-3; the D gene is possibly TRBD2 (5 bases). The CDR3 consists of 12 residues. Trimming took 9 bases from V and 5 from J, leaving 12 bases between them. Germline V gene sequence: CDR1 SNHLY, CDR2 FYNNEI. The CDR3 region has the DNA TGTGCCAGAACCCGGGCGGGAGATACGCAGTATTTT. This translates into CARTRAGDTQYF.

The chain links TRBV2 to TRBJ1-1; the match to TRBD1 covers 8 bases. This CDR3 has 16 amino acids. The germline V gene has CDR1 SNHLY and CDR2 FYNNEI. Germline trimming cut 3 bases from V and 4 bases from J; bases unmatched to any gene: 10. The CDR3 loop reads CASSEEGQGATTEAFF. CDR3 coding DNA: TGTGCCAGCAGTGAGGAGGGCCAGGGGGCTACCACTGAAGCTTTCTTT.

CDR3 in DNA: TGTGCCAGCAGCTTCCCACCCCGATTAGGGACAGCTTATGGCTACACCTTC. It encodes CASSFPPRLGTAYGYTF. The chain combines TRBV7-9 with TRBJ1-2; 7 nucleotides line up with TRBD1. Germline lookup yields CDR1 SEHNR and CDR2 FQNEAQ (reference sequence). The CDR3 runs to 17 residues. The junction had 15 bases not matched to a gene; V was cut back by 3 bases and J by 5 bases.

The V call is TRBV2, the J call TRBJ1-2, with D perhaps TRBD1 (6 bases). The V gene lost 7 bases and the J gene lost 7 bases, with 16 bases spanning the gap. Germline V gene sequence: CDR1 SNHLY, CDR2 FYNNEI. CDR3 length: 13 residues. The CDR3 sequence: CASTRGGFGGYTF. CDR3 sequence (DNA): TGTGCCAGCACAAGAGGGGGTTTCGGTGGCTACACCTTC.

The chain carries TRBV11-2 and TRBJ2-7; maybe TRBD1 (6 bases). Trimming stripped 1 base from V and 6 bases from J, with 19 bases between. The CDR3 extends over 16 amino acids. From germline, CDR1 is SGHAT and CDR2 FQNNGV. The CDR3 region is CASSLVLGALGGEQYF. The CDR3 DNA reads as TGTGCCAGCAGCTTAGTTCTTGGTGCCTTAGGGGGCGAGCAGTACTTC.

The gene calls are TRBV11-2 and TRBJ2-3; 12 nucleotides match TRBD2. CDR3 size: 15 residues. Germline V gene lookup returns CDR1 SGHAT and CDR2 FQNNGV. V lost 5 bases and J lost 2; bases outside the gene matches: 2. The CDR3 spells CASSLAGGPTDTQYF. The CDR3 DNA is TGTGCCAGCAGCCTAGCGGGGGGGCCCACAGATACGCAGTATTTT.

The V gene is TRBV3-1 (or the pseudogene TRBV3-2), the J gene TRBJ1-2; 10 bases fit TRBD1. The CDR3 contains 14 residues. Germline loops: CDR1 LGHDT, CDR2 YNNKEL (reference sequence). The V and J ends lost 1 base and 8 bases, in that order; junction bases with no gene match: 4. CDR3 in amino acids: CASSQGTGGGGYTF. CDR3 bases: TGTGCCAGCAGCCAAGGGACAGGGGGGGGAGGCTACACCTTC.

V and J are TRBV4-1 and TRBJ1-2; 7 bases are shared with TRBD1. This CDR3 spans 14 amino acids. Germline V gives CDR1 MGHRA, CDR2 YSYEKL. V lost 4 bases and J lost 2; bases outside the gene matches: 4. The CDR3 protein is CASSRTGQNYGYTF. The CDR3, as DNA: TGCGCCAGCAGCCGGACAGGACAAAACTATGGCTACACCTTC.

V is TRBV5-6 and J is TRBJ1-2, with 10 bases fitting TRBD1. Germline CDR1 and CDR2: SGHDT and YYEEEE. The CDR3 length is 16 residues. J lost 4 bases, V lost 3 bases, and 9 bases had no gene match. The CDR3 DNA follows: TGTGCCAGCAGCTCAGGGCTTGGGACAGGGGTCTATGGCTACACCTTC. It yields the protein CASSSGLGTGVYGYTF.

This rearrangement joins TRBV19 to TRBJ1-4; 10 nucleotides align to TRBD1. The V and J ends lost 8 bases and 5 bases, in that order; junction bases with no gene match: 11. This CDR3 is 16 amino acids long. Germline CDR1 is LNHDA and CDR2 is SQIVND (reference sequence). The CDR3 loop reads CASSEGTGVSNEKLFF. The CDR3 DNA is TGTGCCAGTTCAGAGGGGACAGGGGTTTCCAATGAAAAACTGTTTTTT.

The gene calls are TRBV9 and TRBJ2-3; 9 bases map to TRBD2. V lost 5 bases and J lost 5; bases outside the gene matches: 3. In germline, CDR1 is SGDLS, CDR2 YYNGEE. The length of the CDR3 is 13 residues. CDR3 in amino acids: CASSSGGKDTQYF. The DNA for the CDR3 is TGTGCCAGCAGTAGCGGGGGCAAAGATACGCAGTATTTT.

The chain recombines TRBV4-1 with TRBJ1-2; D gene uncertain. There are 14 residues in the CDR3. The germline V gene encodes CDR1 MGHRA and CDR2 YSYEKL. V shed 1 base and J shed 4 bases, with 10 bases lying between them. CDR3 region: CASSQGQEAYGYTF. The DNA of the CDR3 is TGCGCCAGCAGCCAAGGACAAGAAGCCTATGGCTACACCTTC.